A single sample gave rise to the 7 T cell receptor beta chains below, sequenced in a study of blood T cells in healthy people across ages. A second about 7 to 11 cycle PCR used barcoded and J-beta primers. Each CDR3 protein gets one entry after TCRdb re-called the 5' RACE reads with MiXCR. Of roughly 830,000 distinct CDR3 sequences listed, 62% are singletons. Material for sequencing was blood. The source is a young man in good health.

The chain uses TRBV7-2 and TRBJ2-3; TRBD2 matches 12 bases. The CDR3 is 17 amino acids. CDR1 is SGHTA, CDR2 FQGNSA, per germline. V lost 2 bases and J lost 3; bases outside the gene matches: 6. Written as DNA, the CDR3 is TGTGCCAGCAGCTTAAGGACTAGCGGGGATCTTACAGATACGCAGTATTTT. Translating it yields CASSLRTSGDLTDTQYF.

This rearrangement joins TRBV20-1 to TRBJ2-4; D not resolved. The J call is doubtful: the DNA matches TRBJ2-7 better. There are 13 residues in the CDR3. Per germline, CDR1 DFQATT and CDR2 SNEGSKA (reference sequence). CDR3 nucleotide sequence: TGCAGTGCTGCCCGGGCGGCTATATACGAGCAGTACTTC. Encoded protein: CSAARAAIYEQYF.

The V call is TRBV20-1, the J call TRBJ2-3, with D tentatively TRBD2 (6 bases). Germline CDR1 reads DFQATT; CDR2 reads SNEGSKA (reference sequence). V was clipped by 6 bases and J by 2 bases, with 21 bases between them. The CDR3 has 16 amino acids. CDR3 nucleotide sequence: TGCAGTGCCCACTCTCCGGGACTCCAAATCACAGATACGCAGTATTTT. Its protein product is CSAHSPGLQITDTQYF.

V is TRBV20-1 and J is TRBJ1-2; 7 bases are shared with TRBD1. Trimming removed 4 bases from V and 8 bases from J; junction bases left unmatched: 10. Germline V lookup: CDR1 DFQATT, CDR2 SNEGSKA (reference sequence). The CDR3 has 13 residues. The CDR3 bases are TGCAGTGCTATTGCGGCAGGGGGAGCAGGCTACACCTTC. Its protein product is CSAIAAGGAGYTF.

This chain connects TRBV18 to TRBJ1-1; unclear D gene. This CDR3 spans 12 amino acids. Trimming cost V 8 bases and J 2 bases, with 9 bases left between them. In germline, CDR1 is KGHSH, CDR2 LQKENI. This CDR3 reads CASALINTEAFF. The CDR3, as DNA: TGTGCCAGCGCATTGATAAACACTGAAGCTTTCTTT.

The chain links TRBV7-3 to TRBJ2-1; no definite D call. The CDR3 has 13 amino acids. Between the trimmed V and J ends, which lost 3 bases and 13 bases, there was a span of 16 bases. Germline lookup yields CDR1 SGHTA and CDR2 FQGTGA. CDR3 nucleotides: TGTGCCAGCAGCTTTGGGGAAGGAGAGACCCAGTTCTTC. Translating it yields CASSFGEGETQFF.

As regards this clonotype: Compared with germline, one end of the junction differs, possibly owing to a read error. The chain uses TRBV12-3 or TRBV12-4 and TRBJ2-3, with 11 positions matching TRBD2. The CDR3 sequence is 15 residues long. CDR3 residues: CAGRVTSGGTDTQYF. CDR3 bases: TGTGCCGGCAGGGTGACTAGCGGGGGCACAGATACGCAGTATTTT.